This T cell receptor (beta chain) appears in the sequencing data of a study of long-term antiretroviral therapy in people with HIV. They ran version v3.0 of the immunoSEQ assay at survey level. The assay was immunoSEQ multiplex PCR, and TCRdb's table has in-frame clones only and misses some. This table has some 34,000 clones, around 79% appearing once. The CDR3 has 15 residues. V was shortened by 3 bases and J by 1 base, with 10 bases between the two germline ends. CDR1 is SGHKS and CDR2 is YYEKEE in the germline V gene (reference sequence). Sequencing was performed on unsorted PBMCs, taken 1.9 years after starting antiretroviral therapy. This TCR was sampled from a man younger than 35 with HIV. The rearrangement links TRBV5-5 to TRBJ2-2; D call uncertain. CDR3 sequence reads: CASSSYLGNTGELFF. The CDR3 DNA follows: TGTGCCAGCAGCTCCTATCTCGGGAACACCGGGGAGCTGTTTTTT.